One sample yielded the 21 T cell receptor beta chains listed below, sequenced in a study of Ad26.COV2.S vaccination and SARS-CoV-2 variants. The assay was immunoSEQ multiplex PCR, and TCRdb's table has in-frame clones only and misses some. The profile covers around 300,000 clones, with about 89% appearing a single time and roughly 5% taken by the ten largest. Treatment reported: around 19 received Ad26.COV2.S at low or high dose, single or two shots; five or six received placebo; per-sample allocation not given. The samples were gathered on day 63 after the first injection of vaccine or placebo. The material sequenced was peripheral blood, taken in a trial of Ad26.COV2.S vaccine versus placebo. These receptors were collected from a person aged 18 to 59 who received the Ad26.COV2.S COVID-19 vaccine or a placebo.

The genes are TRBV29-1 and TRBJ2-3; D ambiguous. CDR1 and CDR2 (germline): SQVTM, ANQGSEA. V was cut by 7 bases and J by 2 bases, with 10 bases left in between. CDR3 length: 12 amino acids. CDR3 DNA: TGCAGCGCGGAAGCGAACACAGATACGCAGTATTTT. It encodes CSAEANTDTQYF.

A single count supports this clone. V usage is TRBV19 and J usage is TRBJ2-5, with unresolved D. Per germline, CDR1 LNHDA and CDR2 SQIVND (reference sequence). Deletions cut 1 base from V and 7 bases from J, with 10 bases between. The CDR3 is made up of 13 amino acids. The CDR3 here is CASSIGLLGTQYF. The CDR3 bases are TGTGCCAGTAGTATAGGGCTTTTGGGGACCCAGTACTTC.

This chain uses TRBV9 with TRBJ2-5; 8 positions match TRBD1. Looked up from germline, CDR1 is SGDLS and CDR2 is YYNGEE. There are 14 residues in the CDR3. J was trimmed by 2 bases and V by 4 bases; bases with no gene match: 4. This CDR3 is CASSQDREQETQYF. The CDR3 DNA reads as TGTGCCAGCAGCCAGGACAGGGAGCAAGAGACCCAGTACTTC.

This rearrangement joins TRBV6-1 to TRBJ1-2; D is undetermined. The V end was cut by 2 bases, the J end by 6 bases, with 16 bases between. Germline values: CDR1 MNHNS, CDR2 SASEGT. The CDR3 consists of 15 residues. The CDR3 protein is CASSEFDRLPHGYTF. CDR3 coding DNA: TGTGCCAGCAGTGAATTCGACCGACTTCCCCATGGCTACACCTTC.

The rearrangement joins TRBV9 to TRBJ1-1; D unclear. CDR3 size: 13 residues. Per germline, CDR1 SGDLS and CDR2 YYNGEE. Trimming left V 1 base short and J 1 base short, with 5 bases between. Written as DNA, the CDR3 is TGTGCCAGCAGCGTAACTCAGAACACTGAAGCTTTCTTT. This sequence encodes CASSVTQNTEAFF.

This chain links TRBV7-2 with TRBJ2-5; 8 bases map to TRBD1. The germline gives CDR1 SGHTA, CDR2 FQGNSA. Trimming cost V 4 bases and J 4 bases; bases outside gene matches: 5. This CDR3 spans 14 amino acids. The DNA for the CDR3 is TGTGCCAGCAGCTACTTCGGACAGGGAGAGACCCAGTACTTC. Translation gives CASSYFGQGETQYF. Full variable domain (remainder filled in from reference TRBV7-2 and TRBJ2-5): GAGVSQSPSNKVTEKGKDVELRCDPISGHTALYWYRQSLGQGLEFLIYFQGNSAPDKSGLPSDRFSAERTGGSVSTLTIQRTQQEDSAVYLCASSYFGQGETQYFGPGTRLLVL.

V usage is TRBV5-4 and J usage is TRBJ2-7; 7 bases are a match to TRBD2. Unmatched junction bases numbered 0, after V lost 2 bases and J lost 7 bases. The CDR3 sequence is 11 residues long. Germline V gives CDR1 SGHNT, CDR2 YYREEE (reference sequence). The CDR3 DNA sequence: TGTGCCAGCAGCTTCGGGGGGGAGCAGTACTTC. The encoded protein is CASSFGGEQYF.

The rearrangement joins TRBV2 to TRBJ1-5, with D possibly being TRBD1 (5 bases). Germline assignment: CDR1 SNHLY and CDR2 FYNNEI. CDR3 size: 13 residues. V lost 8 bases and J lost 6, with 14 bases in between. CDR3 loop: CASRLGGFQPQHF. Written as DNA, the CDR3 is TGTGCCAGCCGTCTTGGGGGATTTCAGCCCCAGCATTTT.

This chain joins TRBV24-1 and TRBJ2-5, with 8 bases identical to TRBD1. The CDR3 loop spans 19 amino acids. V lost 3 bases, J lost 4 bases, and 18 bases stayed unmatched. The germline gives CDR1 KGHDR, CDR2 SFDVKD. CDR3 sequence reads: CATSDPRFGQGISRETQYF. The DNA of the CDR3 is TGTGCCACCAGTGATCCGCGATTTGGACAGGGAATTTCACGAGAGACCCAGTACTTC.

V usage is TRBV18 and J usage is TRBJ2-7; D uncertain. Germline V gene data show CDR1 as KGHSH and CDR2 as LQKENI. V lost 8 bases and J lost 11, with 16 bases in between. The CDR3 runs 11 residues. CDR3 in amino acids: CASPYRRSEYF. DNA for the CDR3: TGTGCCAGCCCCTACCGCCGAAGCGAGTACTTC.

The chain couples TRBV6-5 to TRBJ1-1; D might be TRBD1 (6 bases). The CDR3 length is 16 residues. Looked up from germline, CDR1 is MNHEY and CDR2 is SVGAGI. The V and J ends lost 4 bases and 0 bases respectively, with 15 bases between them. The CDR3 DNA sequence: TGTGCCAGCAGTTCTAGGACAGTATACATGAACACTGAAGCTTTCTTT. Protein sequence: CASSSRTVYMNTEAFF.

The V and J genes are TRBV5-1 and TRBJ1-6; D is unclear. V was trimmed by 2 bases and J by 6 bases, leaving 9 bases between them. The CDR3 sequence is 14 residues long. Germline CDR1 and CDR2: SGHRS and YFSETQ. CDR3 sequence: CASSFAEGNSPLHF. The CDR3 coding sequence is TGCGCCAGCAGCTTCGCGGAGGGTAATTCACCCCTCCACTTT.

For this clone: This specimen includes other DNA sequences encoding the same CDR3. The chain joins TRBV7-9 to TRBJ2-2, with D uncertain. The V gene's germline CDR1 is SEHNR and CDR2 FQNEAQ (reference sequence). V was pared by 0 bases and J by 2 bases, with 4 bases between. This CDR3 spans 14 amino acids. CDR3 residues: CASSLASNTGELFF. The DNA for the CDR3 is TGTGCCAGCAGCTTAGCCTCAAACACCGGGGAGCTGTTTTTT.

The chain couples TRBV11-2 to TRBJ1-2, with D possibly matching TRBD1 (6 bases). CDR3 size: 14 residues. The ends were cut back, 4 bases at V and 2 bases at J, with 11 bases in the middle. Germline CDR1 and CDR2: SGHAT and FQNNGV. DNA of the CDR3: TGTGCCAGCAGCTGGGCGGGGGGCAACTATGGCTACACCTTC. Protein: CASSWAGGNYGYTF.

The chain carries TRBV5-4 and TRBJ2-5; 7 bases align to TRBD1. J was trimmed by 7 bases and V by 4 bases; bases with no gene match: 10. The CDR3 extends over 14 amino acids. Germline loops: CDR1 SGHNT, CDR2 YYREEE (reference sequence). Written as DNA, the CDR3 is TGTGCCAGCAGCGGGGACAGTGGGGCCTTGACCCAGTACTTC. It encodes CASSGDSGALTQYF.

The chain uses TRBV4-1 and TRBJ2-7; 9 bases are shared with TRBD1. The CDR3 runs to 16 residues. Germline lookup yields CDR1 MGHRA and CDR2 YSYEKL. J was trimmed by 4 bases and V by 0 bases; bases with no gene match: 7. CDR3 DNA: TGCGCCAGCAGCCAAGAAGGACCGGGACAGGGATACGAGCAGTACTTC. This translates into CASSQEGPGQGYEQYF.

The V and J genes are TRBV5-1 and TRBJ2-7; 10 positions match TRBD1. The CDR3 runs 14 residues. Germline trimming cut 3 bases from V and 6 bases from J; bases unmatched to any gene: 6. Germline assignment: CDR1 SGHRS and CDR2 YFSETQ. The chain's CDR3 is CASSSGTGAFEQYF. The CDR3 coding sequence is TGCGCCAGCAGCTCCGGGACAGGGGCTTTCGAGCAGTACTTC.

The CDR3 is CATEKGQEEEAFF. CDR3 bases: TGTGCCACCGAAAAGGGACAGGAGGAGGAAGCTTTCTTT. This sequence joins TRBV6-6 and TRBJ1-1; TRBD1 agrees at 8 bases. CDR1 and CDR2 from the germline V gene are MNHNY and SVGAGI (reference sequence). The V and J ends lost 10 bases and 8 bases, in that order; junction bases with no gene match: 12. The CDR3 length is 13 residues.

The chain couples TRBV7-2 to TRBJ2-3; 10 bases are shared with TRBD2. The junction had 10 bases not matched to a gene; V was cut back by 5 bases and J by 2 bases. This CDR3 spans 17 amino acids. Germline loops: CDR1 SGHTA, CDR2 FQGNSA. CDR3 in amino acids: CASSLIAGGLPTDTQYF. CDR3 nucleotide sequence: TGTGCCAGCAGCCTCATAGCGGGGGGCCTCCCCACAGATACGCAGTATTTT. The entire variable domain, with the rest obtained from reference TRBV7-2 and TRBJ2-3, is as follows: GAGVSQSPSNKVTEKGKDVELRCDPISGHTALYWYRQSLGQGLEFLIYFQGNSAPDKSGLPSDRFSAERTGGSVSTLTIQRTQQEDSAVYLCASSLIAGGLPTDTQYFGPGTRLTVL.

The chain has TRBV4-2 and TRBJ1-2; 7 bases are a match to TRBD1. The CDR3 sequence is 15 residues long. Germline values: CDR1 LGHNA, CDR2 YNFKEQ. Unmatched junction bases numbered 5, after V lost 4 bases and J lost 0 bases. The CDR3 protein is CASSPQGGANYGYTF. In nucleotides, the CDR3 is TGTGCCAGCAGCCCGCAGGGGGGTGCTAACTATGGCTACACCTTC.

Turning to this clone: This sample includes further DNA sequences coding for the same CDR3. The chain combines TRBV20-1 with TRBJ2-2; D gene ambiguous. Trimming cost V 1 base and J 7 bases, with 4 bases left between them. This CDR3 has 11 residues. The germline V gene encodes CDR1 DFQATT and CDR2 SNEGSKA (reference sequence). Written as DNA, the CDR3 is TGCAGTGCTAGAGGTCTCGGGGAGCTGTTTTTT. It specifies CSARGLGELFF.